This T cell receptor beta chain was sequenced in a study of blood T cell repertoires in COVID-19 (dated by TCRdb to about 2020). Describing the broader study: Collaborator samples came from the United States, Italy and Spain and covered acute and convalescent phases of COVID-19. The material from the prospective study consisted of cDNA or gDNA derived from T cells, B-cell-depleted T cells, or PBMCs. Subjects who had been exposed to COVID-19, were actively infected with it, or had recovered from it provided the deeply sampled blood TCRbeta repertoires that made up the dataset. The repertoires were released in a freely available public database meant as a resource for research on the immune response to SARS-CoV-2. Samples were obtained from the ongoing ImmuneRACE study (first 160 participants) and from 1,200 or so subjects provided by 6 global collaborators. Nearly every sample came with metadata listing a de-identified subject ID, COVID-19 status, age in years and sex. Where available, HLA class I and class II types were obtained from metadata supplied by the sample provider rather than from assay-based typing.

What the study reported, not specific to this receptor: How much clinical and demographic metadata was included differed by source and by participant, and the metadata was provided uncurated.

The collaborating institutions used their own protocols to collect whole blood in K2EDTA tubes. For TCRbeta analysis, collaborators shipped samples as frozen whole blood, isolated PBMCs, or DNA extracted from either of those sample types. Taken from the germline V gene, the CDR1 and CDR2 loops are SGHRS and YFSETQ. The junction carries 14 bases between V and J, which are trimmed by 5 bases and 3 bases respectively. The CDR3 starts with the cysteine, ends with the phenylalanine, and has 14 residues. The DNA shown is the 42-base CDR3, in frame from base 1. As for this clone: No cognate antigen has been identified for it. Base qualities are not at hand, and no much larger clone is one base apart.

TCRbeta CDR3 regions were amplified from genomic DNA using the immunoSEQ Assay, a bias-controlled multiplex PCR. The study's processing was this. Nucleated cell counts per sample were estimated from amplification of reference gene primers within the assay. To quantify the absolute abundance of each unique TCRbeta CDR3 rearrangement, sequence reads were collapsed and filtered. Productive Simpson clonality was computed per sample as the square root of Simpson's diversity index over productive rearrangements. TCRdb provides this immuneACCESS table in a form limited to in-frame rearrangements. Some clones are lacking; in checked studies, under half of them reflect an unresolved V gene, and why the rest are absent is not known. For V, J and clone size, that table is used; D and trimming come from the DNA. This sample has around 42,000 clones in its table, and approximately 80% of those were observed once. Approximately 7.7% of the sample comes from the top ten.

The sample consisted of peripheral blood. This receptor was taken from a man aged 65-85 years with active or convalescent COVID-19. The V and J segments used are TRBV5-1 and TRBJ1-2; the D gene is possibly TRBD1, with 6 bases matching. The sequence in DNA is TGCGCCAGCAGAGCAGAAGGGGGATACTATGGCTACACCTTC. This is translated as CASRAEGGYYGYTF.